The source of this T cell receptor beta chain is a study of T cells in tumors after PD-1 blockade. On the study more broadly: Excluded were patients with checkpoint blockade, immunosuppressants, or radiotherapy or other anti-cancer therapy within 4 weeks. Peripheral blood samples averaged roughly 40,000 unique clonotypes and 113,528 templates.

V was clipped by 7 bases and J by 2 bases; unmatched bases: 6. From germline, CDR1 is SGHRS and CDR2 YFSETQ. This CDR3 comprises 15 residues. The table came from immunoSEQ multiplex PCR; TCRdb's copy has only in-frame clones and leaves some out. The table records about 20,000 clones, roughly 78% of them present only once. The V gene is TRBV5-1, the J gene TRBJ2-1; 10 bases agree with TRBD2. The source is a human donor with basal cell carcinoma. This sample comprised PBMCs, obtained before anti-PD-1 treatment. The CDR3 region has the DNA TGCGCCAGCCGGCTAAGCGGGGGGGCCTACAATGAGCAGTTCTTC. As protein: CASRLSGGAYNEQFF. Full variable domain (missing parts from reference TRBV5-1 and TRBJ2-1): KAGVTQTPRYLIKTRGQQVTLSCSPISGHRSVSWYQQTPGQGLQFLFEYFSETQRNKGNFPGRFSGRQFSNSRSEMNVSTLELGDSALYLCASRLSGGAYNEQFFGPGTRLTVL.